Presented here are 29 T cell receptor beta chains from one specimen sequenced in a study of T cells after yellow fever vaccination. TCRdb processed the 5' RACE reads anew with MiXCR; each CDR3 protein has one entry. The repertoire holds approximately 300,000 distinct CDR3 sequences, 9.5% to 12% seen once, with roughly 3% in the top ten. The source material was CD4+ T cells sorted from PBMCs, sampled 45 days after the yellow fever booster vaccination. The receptors originated from a man aged 18-30 years who received the YFV17D yellow fever vaccine.

This clonotype was recorded many times. The chain carries TRBV5-1 and TRBJ1-6, with unresolved D. V shed 6 bases and J shed 14 bases, with 27 bases lying between them. CDR1 is SGHRS, CDR2 YFSETQ, per germline. This CDR3 has 16 residues. CDR3 loop: CASTDLMDGGLVSLHF. The DNA of the CDR3 is TGCGCCAGCACCGACCTTATGGACGGAGGATTAGTTTCCCTCCACTTT.

This clonotype occurred a few times. The chain links TRBV24-1 to TRBJ2-3; D uncertain. The CDR3 runs to 11 residues. Deletions cut 9 bases from V and 2 bases from J, with 5 bases between. Germline V gives CDR1 KGHDR, CDR2 SFDVKD. The CDR3 sequence: CATGSTDTQYF. The CDR3 DNA follows: TGTGCCACCGGATCCACAGATACGCAGTATTTT.

This rearrangement joins TRBV10-3 to TRBJ1-5, with TRBD1 matching 7 bases. The CDR3 is 15 residues long. V trimming: 6 bases; J trimming: 3 bases; junction bases outside the gene matches: 8. Germline assignment: CDR1 ENHRY and CDR2 SYGVKD. This chain's CDR3 is CAIRAEDRFNQPQHF. The CDR3 DNA reads TGTGCCATCAGGGCTGAGGACAGGTTCAATCAGCCCCAGCATTTT.

This clonotype was recorded at least ten times. The chain is built from TRBV5-1 and TRBJ2-1; TRBD1 matches 8 bases. The CDR3 consists of 14 residues. Looked up from germline, CDR1 is SGHRS and CDR2 is YFSETQ. Trimming cost V 0 bases and J 7 bases; bases outside gene matches: 3. CDR3 sequence reads: CASSLGTGSNEQFF. CDR3 DNA sequence: TGCGCCAGCAGCTTGGGGACAGGGTCAAATGAGCAGTTCTTC.

V gene TRBV10-3 combines with J gene TRBJ2-4; a weak D match, TRBD1 (6 bases). The germline V gene encodes CDR1 ENHRY and CDR2 SYGVKD. With 6 bases removed from V and 4 bases from J, the gap between germline ends came to 10 bases. The CDR3 extends over 13 amino acids. The CDR3 DNA sequence: TGTGCCATCAGCCGGGACAATAAAAACATTCAGTACTTC. Amino acids: CAISRDNKNIQYF.

This clonotype was detected a few times. The chain has TRBV7-6 and TRBJ2-3, with 14 bases matching TRBD2. The CDR3 runs to 16 residues. Germline assignment: CDR1 SGHVS and CDR2 FNYEAQ. After removal of 5 bases from V and 8 bases from J, the junction contained 9 bases not matched to a gene. The CDR3 DNA follows: TGTGCCAGCAGCCCGCAGGGACTAGCGGGGGTGGCTACGCAGTATTTT. As protein: CASSPQGLAGVATQYF.

This chain connects TRBV28 to TRBJ2-1, with TRBD1 as a possible D gene (7 bases). There are 14 residues in the CDR3. Trimming cost V 6 bases and J 6 bases, with 15 bases left between them. The germline V gene has CDR1 MDHEN and CDR2 SYDVKM. The CDR3 sequence is CASRDREAFNEQFF. DNA of the CDR3: TGTGCCAGCAGAGACAGGGAGGCCTTCAATGAGCAGTTCTTC.

This clonotype was recorded at least ten times. The chain couples TRBV20-1 to TRBJ1-2, with D possibly matching TRBD1 (6 bases). CDR3 length: 14 residues. The V gene lost 0 bases and the J gene lost 4 bases, with 12 bases spanning the gap. The germline CDR1 and CDR2 sequences are DFQATT and SNEGSKA (reference sequence). This CDR3 is CSARDLGGGYGYTF. CDR3 DNA: TGCAGTGCTAGAGATCTGGGGGGCGGCTATGGCTACACCTTC.

This clonotype was detected a few times. The J gene is TRBJ2-1, the V gene TRBV28, with 11 bases identical to TRBD2. The CDR3 extends over 15 amino acids. Trimming cost V 2 bases and J 10 bases; bases outside gene matches: 7. The germline V gene encodes CDR1 MDHEN and CDR2 SYDVKM. CDR3: CASSLSSGGVREQFF. CDR3 sequence (DNA): TGTGCCAGCAGTTTAAGTAGCGGGGGGGTACGAGAGCAGTTCTTC.

There are many counts of this clonotype. The CDR3 loop is CASSHSGTGGGVTQYF. The DNA for the CDR3 is TGCGCCAGCAGCCATTCCGGGACAGGGGGGGGAGTTACGCAGTATTTT. The rearrangement uses TRBV4-1 and TRBJ2-3, with 11 bases aligning to TRBD1. The CDR3 consists of 16 residues. Germline assignment: CDR1 MGHRA and CDR2 YSYEKL. V was clipped by 3 bases and J by 8 bases; unmatched bases: 10.

The table lists this clonotype with a few counts. V is TRBV7-2 and J is TRBJ2-1; D uncertain. The CDR3 covers 15 residues. Germline-derived CDR1 and CDR2 are SGHTA and FQGNSA. Trimming removed 5 bases at V and 0 bases at J, with 11 bases between. The chain's CDR3 is CASSLLSSSYNEQFF. CDR3 DNA: TGTGCCAGCAGCCTCCTCTCCAGCTCCTACAATGAGCAGTTCTTC. Together with reference TRBV7-2 and TRBJ2-1, the CDR3 gives the full variable domain: GAGVSQSPSNKVTEKGKDVELRCDPISGHTALYWYRQSLGQGLEFLIYFQGNSAPDKSGLPSDRFSAERTGGSVSTLTIQRTQQEDSAVYLCASSLLSSSYNEQFFGPGTRLTVL.

DNA of the CDR3: TGTGCCAGCAGCGTCTCTAGCGGGGGCTTGGAGACCCAGTACTTC. Translation gives CASSVSSGGLETQYF. The chain is built from TRBV9 and TRBJ2-5; 10 nucleotides line up with TRBD2. V trimming: 2 bases; J trimming: 5 bases; junction bases outside the gene matches: 6. The CDR3 contains 15 residues. Germline V CDR1 and CDR2: SGDLS, YYNGEE.

J is TRBJ1-5 and V is TRBV25-1, with D uncertain. The CDR3 totals 12 residues. V lost 3 bases and J lost 3, with 3 bases in between. The germline V gene encodes CDR1 MGHDK and CDR2 SYGVNS. CDR3 sequence reads: CASSDFNQPQHF. Here the CDR3 DNA reads TGTGCCAGCAGTGATTTCAATCAGCCCCAGCATTTT.

The chain has TRBV6-1 and TRBJ2-6; TRBD1 might be the D (6 bases). The germline V gene encodes CDR1 MNHNS and CDR2 SASEGT. The CDR3 contains 21 residues. V lost 1 base and J 1 base, leaving 23 bases between the germline ends. CDR3 sequence reads: CASSEGQTGLRVRSGANVLTF. The CDR3 DNA reads TGTGCCAGCAGTGAAGGGCAGACAGGTCTTAGAGTTAGGTCTGGGGCCAACGTCCTGACTTTC.

The gene calls are TRBV4-1 and TRBJ2-5, with unresolved D. This CDR3 comprises 14 residues. Germline CDR1 MGHRA, CDR2 YSYEKL. Trimming took off 0 bases at V and 5 bases at J, with 10 bases between the two ends. The CDR3 spells CASSQDTSEETQYF. The CDR3 DNA sequence: TGCGCCAGCAGCCAAGATACAAGTGAGGAGACCCAGTACTTC.

The CDR3: CASSQAAQGGDEQFF. The CDR3 DNA reads as TGTGCCAGCAGCCAAGCGGCCCAGGGGGGGGATGAGCAGTTCTTC. The V gene is TRBV3-1, the J gene TRBJ2-1; perhaps D is TRBD1 or TRBD2 (7 bases each). CDR1 is LGHDT and CDR2 is YNNKEL in the germline V gene (reference sequence). The CDR3 has 15 residues. V was trimmed by 1 base and J by 8 bases, leaving 15 bases between them.

The chain combines TRBV29-1 with TRBJ2-3; 10 bases match TRBD2. After removal of 7 bases from V and 2 bases from J, the junction contained 6 bases not matched to a gene. Germline lookup yields CDR1 SQVTM and CDR2 ANQGSEA. This CDR3 is 14 amino acids long. CDR3 residues: CSAISGGYTDTQYF. Written as DNA, the CDR3 is TGCAGCGCCATTAGCGGGGGGTACACAGATACGCAGTATTTT.

The rearrangement links TRBV4-3 to TRBJ1-6; 7 bases map to TRBD1. The CDR3 is made up of 15 amino acids. Looked up from germline, CDR1 is LGHNA and CDR2 is YSLEER. With V trimmed by 5 bases and J by 8 bases, 9 bases remained unmatched. CDR3 bases: TGCGCCAGCAGCTACAATTACAGGGGCGATTCACCCCTCCACTTT. The encoded protein is CASSYNYRGDSPLHF.

At least ten counts were recorded for this clonotype. The chain links TRBV5-6 to TRBJ2-3; TRBD2 agrees at 12 bases. The length of the CDR3 is 17 residues. CDR1 is SGHDT and CDR2 is YYEEEE in the germline V gene. Germline trimming cut 4 bases from V and 5 bases from J; bases unmatched to any gene: 11. DNA for the CDR3: TGTGCCAGCAGCGGGCTAGCGGGGGGGGCTACGGTAGATACGCAGTATTTT. Translation: CASSGLAGGATVDTQYF.

V gene TRBV7-9 combines with J gene TRBJ2-2; 14 nucleotides agree with TRBD2. The V segment lost 5 bases and the J segment 5 bases; nucleotides outside the gene matches: 7. The CDR3 contains 17 residues. CDR1 and CDR2 (germline): SEHNR, FQNEAQ (reference sequence). The CDR3 here is CASSPGLAGAGTGELFF. The CDR3 nucleotides are TGTGCCAGCAGCCCGGGACTAGCGGGGGCCGGGACCGGGGAGCTGTTTTTT.

The table lists this clonotype with a few counts. The chain recombines TRBV9 with TRBJ2-1, with 13 nucleotides matching TRBD2. Trimming took 4 bases from V and 9 from J; bases not matched to a gene: 10. The CDR3 sequence is 16 residues long. The germline CDR1 and CDR2 sequences are SGDLS and YYNGEE. The CDR3 loop is CASSISGLAGIGEQFF. In DNA, the CDR3 is TGTGCCAGCAGCATCTCGGGACTAGCGGGGATCGGTGAGCAGTTCTTC.

The V call is TRBV19, the J call TRBJ1-5, with TRBD1 identical over 7 bases. Germline CDR1 LNHDA, CDR2 SQIVND (reference sequence). This CDR3 has 14 amino acids. V lost 4 bases and J lost 2; bases outside the gene matches: 2. As DNA, the CDR3 is TGTGCCAGTAGTACTACAGGGGGCAATCAGCCCCAGCATTTT. Protein sequence: CASSTTGGNQPQHF.

At least ten counts were recorded for this clonotype. The chain recombines TRBV7-8 with TRBJ2-3; D gene ambiguous. From germline, CDR1 is SGHVS and CDR2 FQNEAQ. V lost 5 bases, J lost 2 bases, and 17 bases lay in between. The CDR3 covers 16 residues. The CDR3 DNA reads TGTGCCAGCAGCCAGGTACGGGTCCGCGACACAGATACGCAGTATTTT. Translation gives CASSQVRVRDTDTQYF.

The chain joins TRBV12-5 to TRBJ1-1; tentatively, D is TRBD1 (5 bases). The CDR3 length is 13 residues. V was shortened by 6 bases and J by 5 bases, with 13 bases between the two germline ends. CDR1 and CDR2 from the germline V gene are LGHNT and FRNRAP. The DNA of the CDR3 is TGTGCTAGTGGCCGATATGGGGGGACTGAAGCTTTCTTT. Its protein is CASGRYGGTEAFF.

The V call is TRBV5-4, the J call TRBJ2-5, with D perhaps TRBD1 (5 bases). From germline, CDR1 is SGHNT and CDR2 YYREEE (reference sequence). Deletions cut 2 bases from V and 5 bases from J, with 13 bases between. The CDR3 is 14 amino acids. CDR3 nucleotide sequence: TGTGCCAGCAGCTTTCAGGGTTCTCGGGAGACCCAGTACTTC. Protein: CASSFQGSRETQYF.

This chain joins TRBV3-1 and TRBJ1-6, with D uncertain. Germline CDR1 LGHDT, CDR2 YNNKEL (reference sequence). The V and J ends lost 1 base and 1 base respectively, with 14 bases between them. This CDR3 region has 18 residues. CDR3: CASSQGGVGGSYNSPLHF. The CDR3 DNA is TGTGCCAGCAGCCAAGGAGGAGTAGGAGGGTCCTATAATTCACCCCTCCACTTT.

At least ten counts were recorded for this clonotype. The gene calls are TRBV12-3 or TRBV12-4 and TRBJ2-3, with 10 positions matching TRBD2. The CDR3 contains 13 residues. J lost 3 bases, V lost 7 bases, and 1 base had no gene match. The CDR3 loop reads CASIAGGTDTQYF. As DNA, the CDR3 is TGTGCCAGCATAGCGGGGGGTACAGATACGCAGTATTTT.

The CDR3 is CASSPDGDSNQPQHF. CDR3 bases: TGCGCCAGCAGCCCTGACGGGGATAGCAATCAGCCCCAGCATTTT. This sequence joins TRBV5-1 and TRBJ1-5; D not resolved. The CDR3 runs 15 residues. V shed 4 bases and J shed 0 bases, with 11 bases lying between them. The V gene's germline CDR1 is SGHRS and CDR2 YFSETQ.

This clonotype was seen many times. The V gene is TRBV7-9, the J gene TRBJ2-1, with a tentative D call TRBD1 (6 bases). V dropped 10 bases and J dropped 11 bases, with 15 bases sitting between them. In germline, CDR1 is SEHNR, CDR2 FQNEAQ (reference sequence). The CDR3 is 11 residues long. The CDR3, as DNA: TGTGCCACCCTAGACCAGGGGAAGCAGTTCTTC. This sequence encodes CATLDQGKQFF.